The 4 T cell receptor beta chains in this list originate from one sample, sequenced in a study of prognosis after radiotherapy for stage I lung cancer. Using two-round multiplex PCR, the authors amplified TCR beta CDR3 from genomic DNA. Gene-specific TRBV and TRBJ primers were used in PCR round one. From the multiplex PCR reads, TCRdb called clonotypes with MiXCR, one entry per CDR3 protein. The table includes more than 25,000 distinct CDR3 sequences, 25% to 40% detected once. The source was PBMCs, collected before or after stereotactic body radiation therapy (not recorded which). All receptors come from a donor over 45 with non-small cell lung cancer.

This clonotype showed up just once. This chain uses TRBV24-1 with TRBJ2-3; D not certain. CDR3 length equals 18 residues. Germline CDR1 KGHDR, CDR2 SFDVKD. V lost 9 bases to trimming and J lost 0 bases, with 24 bases between them. The DNA for the CDR3 is TGTGCCACCGTAGGGAATACTGAATGCCAAATTAGCACAGATACGCAGTATTTT. It translates to CATVGNTECQISTDTQYF.

This clonotype was detected ten times or more. V is TRBV6-1 and J is TRBJ2-3; TRBD2 matches 12 bases. CDR3 length: 16 amino acids. The ends lost 6 bases at V and 4 bases at J; junction bases unmatched: 8. Germline values: CDR1 MNHNS, CDR2 SASEGT. Here the CDR3 reads CASSRLAGVGADTQYF. CDR3 sequence (DNA): TGTGCCAGCAGCCGACTAGCGGGAGTGGGGGCAGATACGCAGTATTTT.

This clonotype was counted many times. The rearrangement joins TRBV20-1 to TRBJ2-5; 11 bases map to TRBD1. This CDR3 spans 17 amino acids. V lost 1 base, J lost 4 bases, and 11 bases stayed unmatched. Per the germline V gene, CDR1 is DFQATT and CDR2 is SNEGSKA (reference sequence). In DNA form, the CDR3 reads TGCAGTGCTAGAGGGCCGGGACAGGGGGTAAGGAGAGAGACCCAGTACTTC. Its translation: CSARGPGQGVRRETQYF.

This clonotype was picked up many times. The gene calls are TRBV3-1 and TRBJ2-1, with 9 nucleotides matching TRBD2. This CDR3 contains 16 residues. J gave up 7 bases and V 1 base, and 8 bases lay outside the gene matches. The germline V gene has CDR1 LGHDT and CDR2 YNNKEL (reference sequence). The CDR3 loop is CASSQAAGGPPNEQFF. In DNA, the CDR3 is TGTGCCAGCAGCCAAGCTGCGGGAGGGCCCCCAAATGAGCAGTTCTTC.